The clone carrying this T cell receptor (beta chain) came up many times. V was clipped by 0 bases and J by 3 bases; unmatched bases: 2. The CDR3 spans 15 residues. Germline-derived CDR1 and CDR2 are SGHRS and YFSETQ. The sample comes from a study of T cells in Graves' hyperthyroidism and ophthalmopathy. Those patients with uncontrolled infection, other autoimmune disease, pregnancy or lactation were excluded. Amplified regions were TCR beta CDR3 sequences from RNA transcripts. The HTBI primer set was used in a first-round RT-PCR of the TCR CDR3. TCRdb re-called the multiplex PCR reads with MiXCR, one entry per CDR3 protein. The data hold tens of thousands of distinct CDR3 sequences, with roughly 51% observed a single time.

The chain couples TRBV5-1 to TRBJ2-2; 7 nucleotides line up with TRBD1. This TCR was sampled from a man aged 18 to 35 with Graves' hyperthyroidism. Sample: peripheral blood or thyroid tissue (not recorded which). CDR3 sequence reads: CASSLDRGYTGELFF. DNA of the CDR3: TGCGCCAGCAGCTTGGACAGGGGTTACACCGGGGAGCTGTTTTTT. The entire variable domain, with the rest obtained from reference TRBV5-1 and TRBJ2-2, is as follows: KAGVTQTPRYLIKTRGQQVTLSCSPISGHRSVSWYQQTPGQGLQFLFEYFSETQRNKGNFPGRFSGRQFSNSRSEMNVSTLELGDSALYLCASSLDRGYTGELFFGEGSRLTVL.